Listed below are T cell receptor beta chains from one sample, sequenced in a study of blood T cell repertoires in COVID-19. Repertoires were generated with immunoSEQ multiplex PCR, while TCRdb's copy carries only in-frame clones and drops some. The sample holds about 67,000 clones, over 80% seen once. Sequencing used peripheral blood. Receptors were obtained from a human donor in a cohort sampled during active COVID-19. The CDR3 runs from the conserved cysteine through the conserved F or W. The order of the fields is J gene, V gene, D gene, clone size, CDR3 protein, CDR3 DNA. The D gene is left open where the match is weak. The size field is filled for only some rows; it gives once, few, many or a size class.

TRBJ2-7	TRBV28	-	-	CASNGGTGLSYEQYF	TGTGCCAGCAACGGGGGGACAGGCCTCTCCTACGAGCAGTACTTC
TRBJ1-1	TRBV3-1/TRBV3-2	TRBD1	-	CASSQGGTGDLGTEAFF	TGTGCCAGCAGCCAAGGTGGGACAGGGGACTTGGGCACTGAAGCTTTCTTT
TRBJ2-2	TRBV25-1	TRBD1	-	CASGRTGTGSTGELFF	TGTGCCAGCGGTAGAACCGGGACAGGGAGCACCGGGGAGCTGTTTTTT
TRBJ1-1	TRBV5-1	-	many	CASSLNLLPNTEAFF	TGCGCCAGCAGCTTGAACCTCCTACCCAACACTGAAGCTTTCTTT
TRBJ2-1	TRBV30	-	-	CAWGETGAYNEQFF	TGTGCCTGGGGTGAGACCGGAGCCTACAATGAGCAGTTCTTC
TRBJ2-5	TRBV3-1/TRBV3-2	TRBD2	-	CASSGLAGRETQYF	TGTGCCAGCAGTGGACTAGCGGGGAGAGAGACCCAGTACTTC
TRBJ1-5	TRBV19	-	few	CASSPGGSNQPQHF	TGTGCCAGTAGTCCCGGGGGTAGCAATCAGCCCCAGCATTTT
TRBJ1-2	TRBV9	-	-	CASSGSGTKGTF	TGTGCCAGCAGCGGATCCGGGACAAAAGGCACCTTC
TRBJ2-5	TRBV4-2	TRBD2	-	CASSPLTSGGGTQYF	TGTGCCAGCAGCCCACTAACTAGCGGCGGCGGAACCCAGTACTTC
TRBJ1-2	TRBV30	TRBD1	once	CAWSVQGAGGYTF	TGTGCCTGGAGTGTCCAGGGGGCTGGTGGCTACACCTTC
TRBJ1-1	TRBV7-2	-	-	CASSWGLNTEAFF	TGTGCCAGCAGCTGGGGCCTGAACACTGAAGCTTTCTTT
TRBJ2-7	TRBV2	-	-	CASSEPTGFSYEQYF	TGTGCCAGCAGTGAACCGACAGGCTTCTCCTACGAGCAGTACTTC
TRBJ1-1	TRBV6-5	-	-	CASIKQTNTEAFF	TGTGCCAGCATTAAACAGACGAACACTGAAGCTTTCTTT
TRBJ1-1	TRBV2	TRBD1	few	CASSAGTGHEGGTEAFF	TGTGCCAGCAGCGCTGGGACAGGGCATGAGGGGGGCACTGAAGCTTTCTTT
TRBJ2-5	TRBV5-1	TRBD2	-	CASSLGASGTWTQYF	TGCGCCAGCAGCTTAGGGGCTAGCGGTACTTGGACCCAGTACTTC
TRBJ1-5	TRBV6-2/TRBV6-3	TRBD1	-	CASSYGGTGHQPQHF	TGTGCCAGCAGTTACGGCGGGACAGGGCATCAGCCCCAGCATTTT
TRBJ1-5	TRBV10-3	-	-	CAIKDSYSNQPQHF	TGTGCCATAAAAGACAGTTATAGCAATCAGCCCCAGCATTTT
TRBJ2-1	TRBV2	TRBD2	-	CASRGTTAAPYNEQFF	TGTGCCAGCAGGGGGACTACAGCTGCACCCTACAATGAGCAGTTCTTC